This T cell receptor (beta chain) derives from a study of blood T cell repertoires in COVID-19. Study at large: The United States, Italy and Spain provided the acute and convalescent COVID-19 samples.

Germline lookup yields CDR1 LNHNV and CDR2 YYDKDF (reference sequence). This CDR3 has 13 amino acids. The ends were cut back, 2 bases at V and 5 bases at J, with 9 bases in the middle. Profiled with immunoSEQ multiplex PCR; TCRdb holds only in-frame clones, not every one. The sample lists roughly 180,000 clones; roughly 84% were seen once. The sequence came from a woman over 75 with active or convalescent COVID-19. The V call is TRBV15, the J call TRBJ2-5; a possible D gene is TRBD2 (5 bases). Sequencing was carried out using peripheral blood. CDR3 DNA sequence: TGTGCCACCAGCAGAAATATAGCGGAGACCCAGTACTTC. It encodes CATSRNIAETQYF.